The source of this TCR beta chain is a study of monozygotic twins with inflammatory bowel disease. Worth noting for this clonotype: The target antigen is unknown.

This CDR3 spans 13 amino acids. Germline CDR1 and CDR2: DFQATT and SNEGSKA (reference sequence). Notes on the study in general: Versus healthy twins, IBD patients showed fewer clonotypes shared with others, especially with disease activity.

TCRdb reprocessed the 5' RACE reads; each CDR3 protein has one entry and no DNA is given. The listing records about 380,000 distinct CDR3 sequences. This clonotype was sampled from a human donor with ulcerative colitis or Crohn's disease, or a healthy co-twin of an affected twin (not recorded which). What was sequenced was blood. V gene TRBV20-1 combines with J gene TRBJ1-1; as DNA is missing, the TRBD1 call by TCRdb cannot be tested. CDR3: CSATGVTNTEAFF.